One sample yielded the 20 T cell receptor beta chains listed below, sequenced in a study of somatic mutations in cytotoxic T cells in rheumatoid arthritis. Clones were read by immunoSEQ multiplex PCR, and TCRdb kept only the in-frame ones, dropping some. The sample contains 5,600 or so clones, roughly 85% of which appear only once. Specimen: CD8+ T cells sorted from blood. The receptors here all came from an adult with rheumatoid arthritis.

CDR3 sequence (DNA): TGTGCCAGCAGCTTAGGTAGCGTAAAGACCCAGTACTTC. This translates into CASSLGSVKTQYF. J is TRBJ2-5 and V is TRBV7-9, with D perhaps TRBD2 (5 bases). Trimming shortened V by 1 base and J by 6 bases, and 9 bases separated the two germline ends. The CDR3 has 13 amino acids. Germline V gives CDR1 SEHNR, CDR2 FQNEAQ (reference sequence).

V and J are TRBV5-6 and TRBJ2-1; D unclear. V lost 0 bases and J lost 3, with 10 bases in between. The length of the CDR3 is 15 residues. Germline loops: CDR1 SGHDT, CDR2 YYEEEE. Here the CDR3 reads CASSLGGKVYNEQFF. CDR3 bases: TGTGCCAGCAGCTTGGGTGGTAAGGTCTACAATGAGCAGTTCTTC. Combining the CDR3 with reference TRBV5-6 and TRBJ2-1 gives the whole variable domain DAGVTQSPTHLIKTRGQQVTLRCSPKSGHDTVSWYQQALGQGPQFIFQYYEEEERQRGNFPDRFSGHQFPNYSSELNVNALLLGDSALYLCASSLGGKVYNEQFFGPGTRLTVL.

The CDR3 loop reads CAWSVQGVDGANVLTF. The CDR3, as DNA: TGTGCCTGGAGTGTACAAGGGGTTGATGGGGCCAACGTCCTGACTTTC. The J gene is TRBJ2-6, the V gene TRBV30, with a weak D call TRBD1 (5 bases). The CDR3 is 16 amino acids. Germline V gene lookup returns CDR1 GTSNPN and CDR2 SVGIG (reference sequence). V was shortened by 0 bases and J by 3 bases, with 12 bases between the two germline ends.

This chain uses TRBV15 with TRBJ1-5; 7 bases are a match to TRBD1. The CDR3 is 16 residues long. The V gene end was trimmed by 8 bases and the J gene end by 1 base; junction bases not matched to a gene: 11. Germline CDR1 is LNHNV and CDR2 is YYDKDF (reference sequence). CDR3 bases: TGTGCCACCCAGTCTCACGACAGGGTAAGCAATCAGCCCCAGCATTTT. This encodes CATQSHDRVSNQPQHF.

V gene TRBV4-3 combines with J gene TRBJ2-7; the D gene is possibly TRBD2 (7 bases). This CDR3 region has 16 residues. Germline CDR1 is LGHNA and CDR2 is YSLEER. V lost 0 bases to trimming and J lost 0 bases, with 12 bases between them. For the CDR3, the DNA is TGCGCCAGCAGCCAAGATTCGGGGGGCGGCTCCTACGAGCAGTACTTC. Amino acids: CASSQDSGGGSYEQYF.

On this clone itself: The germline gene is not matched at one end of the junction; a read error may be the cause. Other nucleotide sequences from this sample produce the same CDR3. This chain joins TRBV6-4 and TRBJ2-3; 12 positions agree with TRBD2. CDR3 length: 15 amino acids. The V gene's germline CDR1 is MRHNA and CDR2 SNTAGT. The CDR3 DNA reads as TGTGCTAGCAGTGAGGGGACTAGCGGGACAGATACGCAGTATTTT. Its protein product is CASSEGTSGTDTQYF.

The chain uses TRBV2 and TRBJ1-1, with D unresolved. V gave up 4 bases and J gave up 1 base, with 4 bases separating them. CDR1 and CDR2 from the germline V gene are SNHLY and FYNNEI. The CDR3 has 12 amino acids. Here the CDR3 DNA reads TGTGCCAGCAGTGGAGGGAACACTGAAGCTTTCTTT. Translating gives CASSGGNTEAFF.

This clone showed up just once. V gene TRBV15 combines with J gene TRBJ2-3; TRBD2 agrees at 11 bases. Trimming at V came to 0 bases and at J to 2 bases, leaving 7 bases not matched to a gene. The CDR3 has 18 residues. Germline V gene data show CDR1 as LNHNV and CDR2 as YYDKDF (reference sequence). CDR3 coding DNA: TGTGCCACCAGCAGAGATTTTGAGACTAGCGGGATCACAGATACGCAGTATTTT. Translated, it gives CATSRDFETSGITDTQYF.

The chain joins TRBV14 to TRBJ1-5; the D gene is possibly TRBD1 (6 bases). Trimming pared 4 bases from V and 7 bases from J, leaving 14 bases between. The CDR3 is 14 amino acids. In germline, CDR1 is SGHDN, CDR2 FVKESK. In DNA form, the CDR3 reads TGTGCCAGCAGCCGCGGGGGCCGGGCGCAGCCCCAGCATTTT. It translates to CASSRGGRAQPQHF.

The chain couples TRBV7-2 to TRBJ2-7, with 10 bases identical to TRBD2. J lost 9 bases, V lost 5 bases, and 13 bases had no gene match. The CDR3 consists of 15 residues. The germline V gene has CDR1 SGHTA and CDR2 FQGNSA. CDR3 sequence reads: CASSTLAGVRWGQYF. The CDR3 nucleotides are TGTGCCAGCAGCACTCTAGCGGGAGTCCGTTGGGGGCAGTACTTC. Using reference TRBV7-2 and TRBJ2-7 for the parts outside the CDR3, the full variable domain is GAGVSQSPSNKVTEKGKDVELRCDPISGHTALYWYRQSLGQGLEFLIYFQGNSAPDKSGLPSDRFSAERTGGSVSTLTIQRTQQEDSAVYLCASSTLAGVRWGQYFGPGTRLTVT.

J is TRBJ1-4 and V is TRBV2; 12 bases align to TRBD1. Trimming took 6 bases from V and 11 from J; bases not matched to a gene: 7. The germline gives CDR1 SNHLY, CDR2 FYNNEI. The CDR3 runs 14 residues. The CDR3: CASRPGQGADKLFF. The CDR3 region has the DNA TGTGCCAGCAGACCGGGACAGGGGGCCGACAAACTGTTTTTT.

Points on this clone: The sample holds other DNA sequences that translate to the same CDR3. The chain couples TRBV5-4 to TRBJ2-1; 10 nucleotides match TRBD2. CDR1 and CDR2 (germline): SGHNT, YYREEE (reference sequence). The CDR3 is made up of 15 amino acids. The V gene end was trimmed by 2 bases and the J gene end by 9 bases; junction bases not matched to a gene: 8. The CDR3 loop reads CASSLSGRASGEQFF. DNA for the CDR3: TGTGCCAGCAGCTTAAGCGGGAGGGCCAGTGGTGAGCAGTTCTTC.

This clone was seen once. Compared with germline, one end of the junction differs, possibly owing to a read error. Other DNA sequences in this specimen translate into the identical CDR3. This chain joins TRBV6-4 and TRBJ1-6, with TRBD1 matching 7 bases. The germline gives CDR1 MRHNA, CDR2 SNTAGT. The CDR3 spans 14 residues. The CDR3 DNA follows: TGTGCCAGCAGTGCCACAGGGGATAATTCGCCCCTCCACTTT. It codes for CASSATGDNSPLHF.

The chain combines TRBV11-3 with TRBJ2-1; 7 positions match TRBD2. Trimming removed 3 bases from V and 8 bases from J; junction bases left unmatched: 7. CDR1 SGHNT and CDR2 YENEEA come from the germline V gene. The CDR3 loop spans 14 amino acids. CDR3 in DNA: TGTGCCAGCAGCTTGGCGGGAGCAGAGCATGAGCAGTTCTTC. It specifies CASSLAGAEHEQFF. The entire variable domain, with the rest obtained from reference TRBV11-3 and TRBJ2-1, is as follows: EAGVVQSPRYKIIEKKQPVAFWCNPISGHNTLYWYLQNLGQGPELLIRYENEEAVDDSQLPKDRFSAERLKGVDSTLKIQPAELGDSAVYLCASSLAGAEHEQFFGPGTRLTVL.

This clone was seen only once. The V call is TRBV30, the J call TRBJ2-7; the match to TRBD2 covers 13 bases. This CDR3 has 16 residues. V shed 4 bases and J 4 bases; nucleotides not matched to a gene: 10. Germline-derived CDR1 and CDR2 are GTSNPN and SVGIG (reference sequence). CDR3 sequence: CAWTGLAGALTYEQYF. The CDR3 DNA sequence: TGTGCCTGGACCGGACTAGCGGGAGCGTTGACGTACGAGCAGTACTTC.

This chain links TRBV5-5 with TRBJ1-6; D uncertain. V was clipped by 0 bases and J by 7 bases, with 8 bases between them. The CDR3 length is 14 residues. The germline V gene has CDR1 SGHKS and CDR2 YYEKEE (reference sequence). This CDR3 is CASSLGGLNSPLHF. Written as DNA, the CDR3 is TGTGCCAGCAGCTTGGGAGGGCTCAATTCACCCCTCCACTTT.

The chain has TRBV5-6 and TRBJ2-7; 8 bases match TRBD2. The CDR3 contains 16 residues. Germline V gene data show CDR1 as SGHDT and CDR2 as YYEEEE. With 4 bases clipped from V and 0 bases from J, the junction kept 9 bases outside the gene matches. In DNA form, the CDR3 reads TGTGCCAGCAGCACCTTTAGCGGGATGCTCTCCTACGAGCAGTACTTC. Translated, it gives CASSTFSGMLSYEQYF.

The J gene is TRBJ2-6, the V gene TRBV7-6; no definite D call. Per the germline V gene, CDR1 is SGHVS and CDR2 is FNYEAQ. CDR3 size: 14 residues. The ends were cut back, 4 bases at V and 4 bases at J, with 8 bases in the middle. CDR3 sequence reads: CASSSRQGANVLTF. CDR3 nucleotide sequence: TGTGCCAGCAGCTCTCGGCAAGGGGCCAACGTCCTGACTTTC.

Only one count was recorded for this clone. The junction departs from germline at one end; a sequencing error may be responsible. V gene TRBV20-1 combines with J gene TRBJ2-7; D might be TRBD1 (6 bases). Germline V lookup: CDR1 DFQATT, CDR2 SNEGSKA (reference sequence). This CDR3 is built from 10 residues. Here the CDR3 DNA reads TGCAGCGCTAGGGGGAACGAGCAGTACTTC. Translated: CSARGNEQYF.

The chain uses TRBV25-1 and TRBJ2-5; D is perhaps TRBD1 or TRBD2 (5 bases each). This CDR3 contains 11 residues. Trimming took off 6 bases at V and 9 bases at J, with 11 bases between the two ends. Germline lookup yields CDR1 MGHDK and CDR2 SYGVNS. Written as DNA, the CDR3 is TGTGCCAGCAGCGTGGGGACGTCCCAGTACTTC. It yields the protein CASSVGTSQYF.